Following are 7 T cell receptor beta chains from one sample sequenced in a study of spatial heterogeneity in lung cancer. MiXCR, run by TCRdb on the 5' RACE reads, gives a single entry per CDR3 protein. Of roughly 99,000 distinct CDR3 sequences listed, 15% to 20% are singletons. As to time point: blood at routine non-recurrence follow-up after resection. Sequencing was performed on PBMCs, taken at follow-up. The receptors derive from a male donor with early-stage non-small cell lung cancer.

The chain is built from TRBV6-6 and TRBJ1-4; D unclear. CDR3 length: 14 amino acids. CDR1 is MNHNY, CDR2 SVGAGI, per germline (reference sequence). The V end was cut by 0 bases, the J end by 5 bases, with 7 bases between. The CDR3 DNA reads TGTGCCAGCAGTTACTCAGGCGGCAATGAAAAACTGTTTTTT. Translating it yields CASSYSGGNEKLFF.

This clonotype was found many times. This chain connects TRBV5-1 to TRBJ2-3, with D perhaps matching TRBD2 (5 bases). V was clipped by 0 bases and J by 1 base, with 15 bases between them. Germline loops: CDR1 SGHRS, CDR2 YFSETQ. This CDR3 has 17 residues. CDR3 sequence (DNA): TGCGCCAGCAGCTTGGACCTGGAGGCAGCGGGCACAGATACGCAGTATTTT. Translated: CASSLDLEAAGTDTQYF. Drawing the rest from reference TRBV5-1 and TRBJ2-3, the complete variable domain is KAGVTQTPRYLIKTRGQQVTLSCSPISGHRSVSWYQQTPGQGLQFLFEYFSETQRNKGNFPGRFSGRQFSNSRSEMNVSTLELGDSALYLCASSLDLEAAGTDTQYFGPGTRLTVL.

This CDR3 is CATSDYQGSSREVNEQFF. CDR3 DNA sequence: TGTGCCACCAGTGATTACCAGGGGTCTAGTAGGGAGGTGAATGAGCAGTTCTTC. This chain connects TRBV24-1 to TRBJ2-1; tentatively, D is TRBD1 or TRBD2 (6 bases each). V lost 2 bases, J lost 7 bases, and 23 bases lay in between. Per germline, CDR1 KGHDR and CDR2 SFDVKD. This CDR3 is 18 amino acids long.

V is TRBV20-1 and J is TRBJ2-5; D unclear. V lost 1 base and J 7 bases, leaving 7 bases between the germline ends. This CDR3 has 11 amino acids. Germline V gene lookup returns CDR1 DFQATT and CDR2 SNEGSKA (reference sequence). The CDR3 loop is CSARAYGTQYF. The CDR3, as DNA: TGCAGTGCTAGAGCCTACGGGACCCAGTACTTC.

The V gene is TRBV30, the J gene TRBJ1-2, with a possible D match to TRBD1 (6 bases). Germline assignment: CDR1 GTSNPN and CDR2 SVGIG (reference sequence). The CDR3 sequence is 15 residues long. V gave up 1 base and J gave up 1 base, with 13 bases separating them. CDR3 nucleotides: TGTGCCTGGAGTGATCCCAGGGGCCTTAACTATGGCTACACCTTC. The encoded protein is CAWSDPRGLNYGYTF.

This clonotype was detected ten times or more. The chain links TRBV7-9 to TRBJ1-6, with 8 bases aligning to TRBD1. V dropped 6 bases and J dropped 10; count of bases not matched to a gene: 8. The CDR3 length is 14 residues. CDR1 is SEHNR and CDR2 is FQNEAQ in the germline V gene (reference sequence). CDR3 in amino acids: CASRQKQGESPLHF. DNA of the CDR3: TGTGCCAGCAGGCAAAAACAGGGGGAGTCACCCCTCCACTTT.

Comment on this clonotype: A read error may be the cause here, since a much bigger clone is one base away. DNA for the CDR3: TGTGCCAACGGAGGACTAGCGGGATCCACAGATACGCAGTATTTT. The encoded protein is CANGGLAGSTDTQYF. This chain uses TRBV2 with TRBJ2-3, with 12 bases identical to TRBD2. Germline-derived CDR1 and CDR2 are SNHLY and FYNNEI. This CDR3 region has 15 residues. With 10 bases clipped from V and 2 bases from J, the junction kept 7 bases outside the gene matches.